A single sample is the source of the 4 T cell receptor beta chains below, sequenced in a study of OX40 agonist ivuxolimab in advanced cancers. Sequenced by immunoSEQ multiplex PCR; TCRdb stores in-frame clones only, minus some. The sample contains about 83,000 clones, 90% to 95% of which appear only once. The sequenced sample was CD4+ or CD8+ T cells sorted from blood, obtained in a trial of the OX40 agonist ivuxolimab. These receptors were taken from an adult with an advanced solid tumor such as melanoma, head and neck, liver or kidney cancer.

Remarks on this clone: At one end the junction does not follow the germline gene, possibly because of a read error. The chain recombines TRBV7-7 with TRBJ2-2, with D hard to call. The germline CDR1 and CDR2 sequences are SSHAT and FNYEAQ (reference sequence). The CDR3 contains 16 residues. The CDR3 sequence is CASSTRYTPNTGELFF. In DNA, the CDR3 is TGTGCTAGCAGCACTCGCTATACCCCTAACACCGGGGAGCTGTTTTTT. Supplemented by reference TRBV7-7 and TRBJ2-2, the full variable domain reads GAGVSQSPRYKVTKRGQDVTLRCDPISSHATLYWYQQALGQGPEFLTYFNYEAQPDKSGLPSDRFSAERPEGSISTLTIQRTEQRDSAMYRCASSTRYTPNTGELFFGEGSRLTVL.

The J gene is TRBJ1-2, the V gene TRBV5-5; TRBD1 agrees at 7 bases. Trimming took 3 bases from V and 0 from J; bases not matched to a gene: 5. Germline lookup yields CDR1 SGHKS and CDR2 YYEKEE (reference sequence). The CDR3 loop spans 15 amino acids. CDR3 nucleotides: TGTGCCAGCAGCTGGGGACAGACCACTAACTATGGCTACACCTTC. Protein sequence: CASSWGQTTNYGYTF.

V is TRBV28 and J is TRBJ2-7, with a tentative D call TRBD1 (5 bases). The CDR3 has 13 amino acids. The V end was cut by 3 bases, the J end by 4 bases, with 10 bases between. CDR1 is MDHEN, CDR2 SYDVKM, per germline. The CDR3 coding sequence is TGTGCCAGCAGTTTTGGACATCTTTACGAGCAGTACTTC. Its translation: CASSFGHLYEQYF.

This chain joins TRBV5-1 and TRBJ2-3; TRBD1 matches at 7 bases. V was pared by 0 bases and J by 1 base, with 2 bases of the junction left unmatched. Germline assignment: CDR1 SGHRS and CDR2 YFSETQ. This CDR3 has 15 amino acids. The CDR3 loop reads CASSLAGQGTDTQYF. DNA for the CDR3: TGCGCCAGCAGCTTGGCCGGACAGGGCACAGATACGCAGTATTTT.